This TCR beta chain came from a study of shared clonotypes between healthy human individuals. It was CD45RO-negative cells, positively selected for CCR7, that made up naive CD8 cells, with terminally differentiated effector memory CD45RA+ cells excluded. The CDR3 consists of 17 residues. The junction had 9 bases not matched to a gene; V was cut back by 4 bases and J by 0 bases. Germline V gene data show CDR1 as SQVTM and CDR2 as ANQGSEA. Replicate sorted-subset PCRs were loaded with 150 to 250 ng DNA, approximately 31,000 T cell genomes. This table comes from immunoSEQ multiplex PCR, and its TCRdb copy is limited to in-frame clones, with some not included. The sample lists about 870,000 clones, 85% to 95% seen once, with about 24% in the top ten.

Specimen: naive CD8+ T cells sorted from blood. The TCR was taken from a young man in good health. The chain is built from TRBV29-1 and TRBJ2-1, with TRBD2 matching over 10 bases. CDR3 amino acids: CSVAGLASGSSYNEQFF. DNA of the CDR3: TGCAGCGTTGCGGGATTGGCTAGCGGGAGCTCCTACAATGAGCAGTTCTTC.